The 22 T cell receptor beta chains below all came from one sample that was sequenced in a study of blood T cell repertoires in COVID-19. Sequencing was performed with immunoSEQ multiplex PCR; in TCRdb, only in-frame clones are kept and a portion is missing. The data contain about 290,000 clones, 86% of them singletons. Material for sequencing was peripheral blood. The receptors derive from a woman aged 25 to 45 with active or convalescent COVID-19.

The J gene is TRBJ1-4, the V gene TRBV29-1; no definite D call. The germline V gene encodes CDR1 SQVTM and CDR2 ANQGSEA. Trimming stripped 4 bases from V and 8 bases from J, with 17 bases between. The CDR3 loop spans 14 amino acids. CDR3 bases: TGCAGCGTTGGCCTGGGGAGGGTTGGGGAAAAACTGTTTTTT. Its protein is CSVGLGRVGEKLFF.

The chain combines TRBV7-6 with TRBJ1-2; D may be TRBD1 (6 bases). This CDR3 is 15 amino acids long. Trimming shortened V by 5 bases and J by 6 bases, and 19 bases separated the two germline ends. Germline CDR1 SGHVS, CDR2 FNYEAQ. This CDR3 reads CASSPIHGGQDGYTF. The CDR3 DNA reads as TGTGCCAGCAGCCCCATTCACGGGGGGCAGGATGGCTACACCTTC.

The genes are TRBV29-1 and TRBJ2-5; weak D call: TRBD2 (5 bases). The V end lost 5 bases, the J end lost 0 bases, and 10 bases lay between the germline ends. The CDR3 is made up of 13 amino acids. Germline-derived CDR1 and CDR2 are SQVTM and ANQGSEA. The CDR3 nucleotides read TGCAGCGTTCTCGGGGTTGACCAAGAGACCCAGTACTTC. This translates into CSVLGVDQETQYF. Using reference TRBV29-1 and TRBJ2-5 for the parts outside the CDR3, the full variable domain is SAVISQKPSRDICQRGTSLTIQCQVDSQVTMMFWYRQQPGQSLTLIATANQGSEATYESGFVIDKFPISRPNLTFSTLTVSNMSPEDSSIYLCSVLGVDQETQYFGPGTRLLVL.

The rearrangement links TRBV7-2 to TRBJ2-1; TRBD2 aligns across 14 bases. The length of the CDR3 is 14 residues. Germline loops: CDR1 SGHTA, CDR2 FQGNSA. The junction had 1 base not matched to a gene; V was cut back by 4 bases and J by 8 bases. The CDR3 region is CASSWGLAGDEQFF. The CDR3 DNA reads TGTGCCAGCAGCTGGGGACTAGCGGGGGATGAGCAGTTCTTC.

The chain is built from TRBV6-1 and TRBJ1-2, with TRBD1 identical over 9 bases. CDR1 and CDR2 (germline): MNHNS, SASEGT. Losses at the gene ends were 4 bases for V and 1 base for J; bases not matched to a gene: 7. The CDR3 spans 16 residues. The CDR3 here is CASSGTGGAFNYGYTF. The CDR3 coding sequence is TGTGCCAGCAGTGGTACAGGGGGCGCTTTTAACTATGGCTACACCTTC.

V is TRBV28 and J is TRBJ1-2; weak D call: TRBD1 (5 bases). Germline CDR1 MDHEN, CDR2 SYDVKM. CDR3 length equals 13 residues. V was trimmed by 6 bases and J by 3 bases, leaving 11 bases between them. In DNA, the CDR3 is TGTGCCAGCAGACGGGTCAGGGACTATGGCTACACCTTC. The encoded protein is CASRRVRDYGYTF.

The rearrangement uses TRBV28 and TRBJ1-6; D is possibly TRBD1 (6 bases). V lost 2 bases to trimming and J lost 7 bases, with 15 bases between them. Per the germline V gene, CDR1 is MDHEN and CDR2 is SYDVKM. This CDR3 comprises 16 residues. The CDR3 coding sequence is TGTGCCAGCAGTTTACCGGCGGGCCAGGGGAATTCACCCCTCCACTTT. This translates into CASSLPAGQGNSPLHF. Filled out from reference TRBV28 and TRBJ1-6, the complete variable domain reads DVKVTQSSRYLVKRTGEKVFLECVQDMDHENMFWYRQDPGLGLRLIYFSYDVKMKEKGDIPEGYSVSREKKERFSLILESASTNQTSMYLCASSLPAGQGNSPLHFGNGTRLTVT.

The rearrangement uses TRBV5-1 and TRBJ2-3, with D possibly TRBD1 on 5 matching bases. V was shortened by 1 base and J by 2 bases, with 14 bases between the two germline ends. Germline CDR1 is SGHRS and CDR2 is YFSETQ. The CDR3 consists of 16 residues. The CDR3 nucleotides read TGCGCCAGCAGCTTGCGTGGGGCCTCATTCACAGATACGCAGTATTTT. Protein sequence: CASSLRGASFTDTQYF.

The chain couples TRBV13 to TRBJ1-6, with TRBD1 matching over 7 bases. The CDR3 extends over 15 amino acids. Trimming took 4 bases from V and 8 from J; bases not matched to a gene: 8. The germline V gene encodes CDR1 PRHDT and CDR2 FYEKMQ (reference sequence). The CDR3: CASSSNRGSYSPLHF. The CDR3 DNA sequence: TGTGCCAGCAGCTCCAACAGGGGTAGTTATTCACCCCTCCACTTT.

The CDR3 DNA reads as TGTGCCAGCAGTGAGTCACAGGGGAACTATGGCTACACCTTC. As protein: CASSESQGNYGYTF. This chain joins TRBV6-1 and TRBJ1-2; the match to TRBD1 covers 7 bases. CDR1 and CDR2 from the germline V gene are MNHNS and SASEGT. The CDR3 sequence is 14 residues long. The ends lost 3 bases at V and 2 bases at J; junction bases unmatched: 3.

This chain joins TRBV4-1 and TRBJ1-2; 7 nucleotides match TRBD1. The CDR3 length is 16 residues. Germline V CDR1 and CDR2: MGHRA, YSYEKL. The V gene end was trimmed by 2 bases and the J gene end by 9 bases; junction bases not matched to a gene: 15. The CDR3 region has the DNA TGCGCCAGCAGCCAATCAACAGGGGCTGCTGATGAGAGCTACACCTTC. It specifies CASSQSTGAADESYTF.

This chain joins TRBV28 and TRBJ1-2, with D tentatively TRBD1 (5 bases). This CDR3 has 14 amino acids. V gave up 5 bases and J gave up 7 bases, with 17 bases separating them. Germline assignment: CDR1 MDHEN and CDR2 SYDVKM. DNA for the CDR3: TGTGCCAGCAGTGTCCGGAGGGGCGGCTTTGGCTACACCTTC. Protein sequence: CASSVRRGGFGYTF.

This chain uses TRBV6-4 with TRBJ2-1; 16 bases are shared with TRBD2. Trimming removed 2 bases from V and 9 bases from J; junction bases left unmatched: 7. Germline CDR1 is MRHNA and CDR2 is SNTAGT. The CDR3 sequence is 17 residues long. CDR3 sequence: CASSDTGTSGGAGEQFF. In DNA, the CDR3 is TGTGCCAGCAGTGACACCGGGACTAGCGGGGGGGCCGGTGAGCAGTTCTTC.

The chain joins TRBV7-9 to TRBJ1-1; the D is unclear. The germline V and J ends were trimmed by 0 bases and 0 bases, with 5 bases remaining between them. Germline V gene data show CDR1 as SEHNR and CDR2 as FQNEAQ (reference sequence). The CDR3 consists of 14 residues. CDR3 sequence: CASSLAAMNTEAFF. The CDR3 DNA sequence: TGTGCCAGCAGCTTAGCAGCTATGAACACTGAAGCTTTCTTT.

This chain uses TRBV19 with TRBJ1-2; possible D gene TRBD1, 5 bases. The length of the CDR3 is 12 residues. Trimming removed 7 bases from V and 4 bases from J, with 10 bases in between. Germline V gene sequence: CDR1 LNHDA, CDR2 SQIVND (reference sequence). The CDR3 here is CASMSGLYGYTF. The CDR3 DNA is TGTGCCAGTATGTCAGGGCTCTATGGCTACACCTTC.

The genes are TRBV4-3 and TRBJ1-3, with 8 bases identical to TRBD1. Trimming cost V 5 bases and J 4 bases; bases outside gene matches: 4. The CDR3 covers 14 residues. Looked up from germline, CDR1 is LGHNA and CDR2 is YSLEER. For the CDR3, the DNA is TGCGCCAGCAGCACAGGGGGGTCCGGAAACACCATATATTTT. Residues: CASSTGGSGNTIYF.

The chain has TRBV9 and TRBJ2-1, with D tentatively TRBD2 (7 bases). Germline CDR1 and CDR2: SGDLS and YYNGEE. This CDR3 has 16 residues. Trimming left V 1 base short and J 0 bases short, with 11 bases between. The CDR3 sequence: CASSVSGDNSYNEQFF. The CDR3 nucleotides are TGTGCCAGCAGCGTAAGCGGGGACAACTCCTACAATGAGCAGTTCTTC.

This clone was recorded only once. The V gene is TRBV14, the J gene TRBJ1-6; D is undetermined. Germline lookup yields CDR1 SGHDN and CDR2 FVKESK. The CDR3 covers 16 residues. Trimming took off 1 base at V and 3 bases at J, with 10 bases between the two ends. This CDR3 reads CASSQASLLYNSPLHF. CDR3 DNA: TGTGCCAGCAGCCAAGCTTCACTCCTCTATAATTCACCCCTCCACTTT.

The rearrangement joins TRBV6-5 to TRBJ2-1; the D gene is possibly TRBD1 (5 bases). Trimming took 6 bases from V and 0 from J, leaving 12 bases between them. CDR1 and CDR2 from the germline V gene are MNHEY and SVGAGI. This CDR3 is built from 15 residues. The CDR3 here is CASRQDRSSYNEQFF. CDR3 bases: TGTGCCAGCAGACAAGACAGAAGCTCCTACAATGAGCAGTTCTTC.

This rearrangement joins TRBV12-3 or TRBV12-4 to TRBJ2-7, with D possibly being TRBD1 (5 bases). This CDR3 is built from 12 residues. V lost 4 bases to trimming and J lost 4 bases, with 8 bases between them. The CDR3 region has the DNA TGTGCCAGCAGTTCAGGGTGGTACGAGCAGTACTTC. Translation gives CASSSGWYEQYF.

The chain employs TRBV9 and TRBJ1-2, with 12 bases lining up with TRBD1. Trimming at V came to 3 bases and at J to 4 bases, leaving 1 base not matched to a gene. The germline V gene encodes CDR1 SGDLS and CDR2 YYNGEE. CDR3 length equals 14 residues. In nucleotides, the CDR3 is TGTGCCAGCAGCGGGGGACAGGGGGCCTATGGCTACACCTTC. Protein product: CASSGGQGAYGYTF.

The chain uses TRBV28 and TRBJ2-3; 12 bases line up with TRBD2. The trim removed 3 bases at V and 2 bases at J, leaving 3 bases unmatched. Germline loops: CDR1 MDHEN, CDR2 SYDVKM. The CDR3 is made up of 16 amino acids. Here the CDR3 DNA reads TGTGCCAGCAGTTTCCGGACTAGCGGGATCACAGATACGCAGTATTTT. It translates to CASSFRTSGITDTQYF.